The TCR beta chain described here comes from a study of Ad26.COV2.S vaccination and SARS-CoV-2 variants. The length of the CDR3 is 14 residues. CDR1 and CDR2 (germline): SGHRS, YFSETQ. Deletions cut 4 bases from V and 2 bases from J, with 11 bases between. Here immunoSEQ multiplex PCR was the method, and the copy in TCRdb shows in-frame clones only, minus some. This sample has a few hundred thousand clones, with around 90% found just once. Described treatment: about 20 received Ad26.COV2.S at low or high dose, single or two shots; 5 received placebo; per-sample allocation not given. Samples analyzed were those drawn on day 63 after the first vaccine or placebo injection.

This chain links TRBV5-1 with TRBJ2-3; possibly TRBD2 for D (6 bases). The specimen was peripheral blood, collected in a trial of Ad26.COV2.S vaccine versus placebo. The TCR originated in a person aged 18-65 years who received the Ad26.COV2.S COVID-19 vaccine or a placebo. In DNA, the CDR3 is TGCGCCAGCAGCCTAGGGAGGTTCACAGATACGCAGTATTTT. It codes for CASSLGRFTDTQYF.